A selection of T cell receptor beta chains follows, all from one sample in a study of identical twins. MiXCR, applied by TCRdb to the 5' RACE reads, yields one record per CDR3 protein. The sample contains around 240,000 distinct CDR3 sequences, around 6.6% of which appear only once. These data are also associated with another study on yellow fever vaccine responses in identical twins.

The sample comprised memory (CD45RO+) T cells sorted from blood. These receptor sequences come from a woman in her late teens or twenties in good health. The CDR3 runs from the conserved cysteine through the conserved F or W. Each record gives: J gene, V gene, clone size, D gene, CDR3 DNA, CDR3 protein. A D gene is named only where the DNA matches it firmly. Clone size is given for some rows only: seen once, a few or many times, or a class if the clone is expanded.

j_gene: TRBJ2-2
v_gene: TRBV20-1
abundance: few
d_gene: -
CDR3nt: TGCAGTGCTAGAGTTTGGGCTACCGGGGAGCTGTTTTTT
CDR3aa: CSARVWATGELFF

j_gene: TRBJ2-3
v_gene: TRBV19
abundance: few
d_gene: TRBD1
CDR3nt: TGTGCCAGTAGTGTCGGACAGGCCACAGATACGCAGTATTTT
CDR3aa: CASSVGQATDTQYF

j_gene: TRBJ2-1
v_gene: TRBV9
abundance: -
d_gene: TRBD2
CDR3nt: TGTGCCAGCAGCGTCACGGGAGGGTCCTACAATGAGCAGTTCTTC
CDR3aa: CASSVTGGSYNEQFF

j_gene: TRBJ2-1
v_gene: TRBV18
abundance: few
d_gene: TRBD1
CDR3nt: TGTGCCAGCTCACCTGCCCGGGACAGGAGCTCCTACAATGAGCAGTTCTTC
CDR3aa: CASSPARDRSSYNEQFF

j_gene: TRBJ2-3
v_gene: TRBV19
abundance: -
d_gene: -
CDR3nt: TGTGCCAGTAGTCCCCGAGCTGATACGCAGTATTTT
CDR3aa: CASSPRADTQYF

j_gene: TRBJ2-5
v_gene: TRBV5-1
abundance: -
d_gene: TRBD2
CDR3nt: TGCGCCAGCAGCTCGTTTCCCGGGGCTAGCGGGAAATACGGGCACCAAGAGACCCAGTACTTC
CDR3aa: CASSSFPGASGKYGHQETQYF

j_gene: TRBJ1-1
v_gene: TRBV28
abundance: few
d_gene: -
CDR3nt: TGTGCCAGCACCCAGGTTGGGACTGAAGCTTTCTTT
CDR3aa: CASTQVGTEAFF

j_gene: TRBJ2-7
v_gene: TRBV4-1
abundance: many
d_gene: -
CDR3nt: TGCGCCAGCAGCCCTTCCGGGGGATTCCTCGAGCAGTACTTC
CDR3aa: CASSPSGGFLEQYF

j_gene: TRBJ1-5
v_gene: TRBV12-3/TRBV12-4
abundance: many
d_gene: -
CDR3nt: TGTGCCAGTGCCCAGGGCGGAAATCAGCCCCAGCATTTT
CDR3aa: CASAQGGNQPQHF

j_gene: TRBJ1-1
v_gene: TRBV5-1
abundance: many
d_gene: -
CDR3nt: TGCGCCAGCAGCCCCTCTGGGGAGGACACTGAAGCTTTCTTT
CDR3aa: CASSPSGEDTEAFF

j_gene: TRBJ1-5
v_gene: TRBV12-3/TRBV12-4
abundance: many
d_gene: -
CDR3nt: TGTGCCAGCAGACCCGGTTACGGGATCGAACCCCAGCATTTT
CDR3aa: CASRPGYGIEPQHF

j_gene: TRBJ2-7
v_gene: TRBV18
abundance: few
d_gene: TRBD2
CDR3nt: TGTGCCAGCTCACGTTTCCAGCGGGAGGATAACGAGCAGTACTTC
CDR3aa: CASSRFQREDNEQYF

j_gene: TRBJ1-5
v_gene: TRBV29-1
abundance: -
d_gene: -
CDR3nt: -
CDR3aa: CSVGGGSNQPKHF

j_gene: TRBJ1-1
v_gene: TRBV5-1
abundance: many
d_gene: -
CDR3nt: TGCGCCAGCAGCCGGAGTCCTGAAGCTTTCTTT
CDR3aa: CASSRSPEAFF